Sequencing of this T cell receptor beta chain was carried out in a study of shared clonotypes between healthy human individuals. The CDR3 has 15 amino acids. The V gene end was trimmed by 4 bases and the J gene end by 6 bases; junction bases not matched to a gene: 11. The germline gives CDR1 SGHRS, CDR2 YFSETQ. Authors' processing steps: Owing to the provision of junction-only sequences devoid of quality scores by immunoSEQ, filtering differed. TCRdb's table, derived via immunoSEQ multiplex PCR, lists solely in-frame clones and lacks some. V, J and clone size derive from that table, while D and trimming were established from the DNA sequence. The table shows 2 million to 2.5 million clones, with roughly 93% occurring only once. Donors, without exception, were Caucasian adults residing in Nashville, Tennessee.

The chain has TRBV5-1 and TRBJ2-7, with TRBD1 matching over 9 bases. This sequence was found in a man aged 18 to 30 in good health. Some clones in this sample may be carry-over from other donors' samples. Sequencing used naive CD4+ T cells from PBMCs. Subset described: CD45RA+ positively selected. CDR3 sequence reads: CASSPRQGVMREQYF. The CDR3 DNA sequence: TGCGCCAGCAGCCCCCGACAGGGGGTGATGCGCGAGCAGTACTTC.